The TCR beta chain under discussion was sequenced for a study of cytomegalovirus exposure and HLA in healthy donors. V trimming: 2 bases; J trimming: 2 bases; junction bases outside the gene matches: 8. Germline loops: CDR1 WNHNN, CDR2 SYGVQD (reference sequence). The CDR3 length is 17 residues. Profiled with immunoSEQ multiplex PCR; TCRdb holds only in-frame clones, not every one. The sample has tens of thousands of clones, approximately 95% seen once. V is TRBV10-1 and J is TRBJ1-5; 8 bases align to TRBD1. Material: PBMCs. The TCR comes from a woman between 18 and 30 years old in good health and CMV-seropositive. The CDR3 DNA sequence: TGCGCCAGCAGTGAGCCCCAGGGGGCGGAGGGCAATCAGCCCCAGCATTTT. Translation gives CASSEPQGAEGNQPQHF.